Sequencing of this T cell receptor beta chain was carried out in a study of blood T cell repertoires in COVID-19. Background on the study: Donors in the United States, Italy and Spain gave samples during acute or convalescent COVID-19. The analysed material was cDNA or gDNA that came from T cells, B-cell-depleted T cells, or PBMCs.

Data came from immunoSEQ multiplex PCR; TCRdb stores just in-frame clones and leaves some out. Among just over 300,000 clones listed, roughly 90% were seen once. Trimming cost V 3 bases and J 4 bases, with 18 bases left between them. From germline, CDR1 is DFQATT and CDR2 SNEGSKA (reference sequence). The CDR3 sequence is 15 residues long. This sequence was found in a young man with active or convalescent COVID-19. The sequencing input was peripheral blood. This sequence joins TRBV20-1 and TRBJ1-2; D unclear. This chain's CDR3 is CSASGRGMFGYGYTF. The CDR3 bases are TGCAGTGCTAGTGGCCGCGGGATGTTTGGCTATGGCTACACCTTC.